The 28 T cell receptor beta chains in this list originate from one sample, sequenced in a study of shared clonotypes between healthy human individuals. Sequencing used immunoSEQ multiplex PCR; TCRdb keeps in-frame clones, though not all of them. This table has 2 million to 2.5 million clones, roughly 95% appearing once. Sequenced material: naive CD4+ T cells sorted from blood. The subset here: CD45RA+ positively selected. The receptors come from a man younger than 35 in good health.

The rearrangement links TRBV28 to TRBJ2-3; 13 bases match TRBD2. J gave up 7 bases and V 5 bases, and 6 bases lay outside the gene matches. The CDR3 has 15 residues. Germline assignment: CDR1 MDHEN and CDR2 SYDVKM. CDR3 sequence (DNA): TGTGCCAGCAGTCGCGGGACTAGCGGGGTAAATACGCAGTATTTT. It codes for CASSRGTSGVNTQYF.

The chain recombines TRBV28 with TRBJ1-6; 9 bases line up with TRBD1. Unmatched junction bases numbered 8, after V lost 8 bases and J lost 6 bases. CDR1 and CDR2 from the germline V gene are MDHEN and SYDVKM. The CDR3 contains 15 residues. As DNA, the CDR3 is TGTGCCAGCGAGACAGGGGGTTCGGGTAATTCACCCCTCCACTTT. Its translation is CASETGGSGNSPLHF.

The rearrangement joins TRBV29-1 to TRBJ2-1, with D uncertain. Trimming cost V 7 bases and J 9 bases, with 16 bases left between them. Germline CDR1 is SQVTM and CDR2 is ANQGSEA. The CDR3 covers 12 residues. CDR3 sequence reads: CSGRPVAGEQFF. In nucleotides, the CDR3 is TGCAGCGGACGTCCCGTGGCCGGTGAGCAGTTCTTC.

This chain links TRBV7-2 with TRBJ2-7, with TRBD1 matching over 7 bases. Germline V gene data show CDR1 as SGHTA and CDR2 as FQGNSA. The length of the CDR3 is 14 residues. V shed 1 base and J 5 bases; nucleotides not matched to a gene: 5. CDR3 DNA sequence: TGTGCCAGCAGCTTAGTAGGGGGCCCCAACGAGCAGTACTTC. As protein: CASSLVGGPNEQYF.

About this clone itself: The same CDR3 can be traced to other DNA sequences in this sample. V usage is TRBV11-3 and J usage is TRBJ1-1; no definite D call. The V end was cut by 3 bases, the J end by 0 bases, with 5 bases between. The CDR3 is 13 residues long. Looked up from germline, CDR1 is SGHNT and CDR2 is YENEEA. In DNA, the CDR3 is TGTGCCAGCAGCTTCGGATTGAACACTGAAGCTTTCTTT. Protein: CASSFGLNTEAFF.

This chain connects TRBV25-1 to TRBJ1-6; a possible D gene is TRBD1 (6 bases). Trimming left V 3 bases short and J 8 bases short, with 17 bases between. CDR1 is MGHDK, CDR2 SYGVNS, per germline. CDR3 length equals 16 residues. Here the CDR3 reads CASSDAPGEGDSPLHF. CDR3 DNA sequence: TGTGCCAGCAGTGACGCCCCGGGAGAGGGGGATTCACCCCTCCACTTT.

As for this clone: Other nucleotide sequences in the sample specify the same CDR3. V and J are TRBV5-1 and TRBJ2-5; D ambiguous. The CDR3 is 14 amino acids. V was cut by 0 bases and J by 4 bases, with 10 bases left in between. Per the germline V gene, CDR1 is SGHRS and CDR2 is YFSETQ. CDR3 sequence: CASSLEWVGETQYF. DNA for the CDR3: TGCGCCAGCAGCTTGGAGTGGGTTGGAGAGACCCAGTACTTC.

The chain has TRBV2 and TRBJ2-7; 8 bases agree with TRBD1. Germline CDR1 is SNHLY and CDR2 is FYNNEI. CDR3 size: 12 residues. The junction had 3 bases not matched to a gene; V was cut back by 9 bases and J by 2 bases. The CDR3: CARGQEAYEQYF. The CDR3 DNA reads TGTGCCAGGGGACAGGAGGCCTACGAGCAGTACTTC.

V gene TRBV9 combines with J gene TRBJ1-5; 7 bases fit TRBD1. Unmatched junction bases numbered 7, after V lost 4 bases and J lost 6 bases. CDR3 length equals 14 residues. The V gene's germline CDR1 is SGDLS and CDR2 YYNGEE. In DNA form, the CDR3 reads TGTGCCAGCAGCCAAGAGGGGGCTGGTCAGCCCCAGCATTTT. Translated: CASSQEGAGQPQHF.

V is TRBV15 and J is TRBJ1-3; no clear D gene. From germline, CDR1 is LNHNV and CDR2 YYDKDF (reference sequence). The CDR3 consists of 13 residues. V lost 5 bases and J 0 bases, leaving 5 bases between the germline ends. The CDR3 region is CATSVNSGNTIYF. Here the CDR3 DNA reads TGTGCCACCAGCGTCAACTCTGGAAACACCATATATTTT.

Comments on this clone: Additional DNA sequences in this sample encode the identical CDR3. This sequence joins TRBV6-6 and TRBJ2-7; 9 nucleotides agree with TRBD1. Germline CDR1 is MNHNY and CDR2 is SVGAGI (reference sequence). The ends lost 0 bases at V and 4 bases at J; junction bases unmatched: 4. This CDR3 has 15 residues. CDR3 region: CASSYSDRGSYEQYF. The CDR3, as DNA: TGTGCCAGCAGTTACTCGGACAGGGGTTCATACGAGCAGTACTTC.

The chain has TRBV6-6 and TRBJ1-5; tentative D call: TRBD1 (6 bases). This CDR3 comprises 16 residues. CDR1 is MNHNY, CDR2 SVGAGI, per germline (reference sequence). V lost 4 bases, J lost 6 bases, and 19 bases lay in between. The CDR3: CASSSPRGGWSQPQHF. The CDR3 nucleotides are TGTGCCAGCAGTTCCCCGAGGGGGGGCTGGAGTCAGCCCCAGCATTTT.

The chain has TRBV7-8 and TRBJ1-1, with 9 bases identical to TRBD1. Germline loops: CDR1 SGHVS, CDR2 FQNEAQ. The CDR3 runs to 17 residues. The J segment lost 3 bases and the V segment lost 4 bases, leaving 12 bases of the junction unmatched. The CDR3 here is CASSSPVGTGLYTEAFF. Here the CDR3 DNA reads TGTGCCAGCAGCTCTCCGGTGGGGACAGGGCTTTACACTGAAGCTTTCTTT.

The J gene is TRBJ1-6, the V gene TRBV6-1; 7 bases align to TRBD1. The CDR3 runs 13 residues. CDR1 and CDR2 from the germline V gene are MNHNS and SASEGT. The V gene end was trimmed by 10 bases and the J gene end by 9 bases; junction bases not matched to a gene: 9. CDR3 coding DNA: TGTGCCACTCGGGACAGCTCTAGTTCACCCCTCCACTTT. This gives the protein CATRDSSSSPLHF.

This chain joins TRBV9 and TRBJ2-5; 7 nucleotides align to TRBD1. The germline V gene encodes CDR1 SGDLS and CDR2 YYNGEE. The junction had 5 bases not matched to a gene; V was cut back by 8 bases and J by 1 base. CDR3 length: 13 residues. The CDR3: CARKGQVQETQYF. CDR3 DNA: TGTGCCAGAAAAGGACAGGTCCAAGAGACCCAGTACTTC.

With respect to this clone: The same CDR3 arises from other DNA sequences in this sample as well. This CDR3 reads CASSLGGYTDTQYF. Here the CDR3 DNA reads TGCGCCAGCAGCTTGGGTGGATATACAGATACGCAGTATTTT. The genes are TRBV5-1 and TRBJ2-3; D unresolved. The CDR3 extends over 14 amino acids. V lost 0 bases to trimming and J lost 3 bases, with 8 bases between them. CDR1 SGHRS and CDR2 YFSETQ come from the germline V gene.

This chain links TRBV4-3 with TRBJ2-3; D is unresolved. There are 13 residues in the CDR3. Germline V lookup: CDR1 LGHNA, CDR2 YSLEER. Trimming shortened V by 0 bases and J by 10 bases, and 11 bases separated the two germline ends. The CDR3 loop reads CASSQESRAAQYF. As DNA, the CDR3 is TGCGCCAGCAGCCAAGAGTCTAGGGCCGCGCAGTATTTT.

The sample holds a few counts of this clone. The CDR3 bases are TGTGCCAGTGTCCCCGGACGGATGGGCTATGGCTACACCTTC. Protein sequence: CASVPGRMGYGYTF. V usage is TRBV28 and J usage is TRBJ1-2; D uncertain. From germline, CDR1 is MDHEN and CDR2 SYDVKM. V shed 9 bases and J shed 4 bases, with 18 bases lying between them. There are 14 residues in the CDR3.

The V call is TRBV11-2, the J call TRBJ2-1, with D uncertain. There are 12 residues in the CDR3. V dropped 5 bases and J dropped 7 bases, with 9 bases sitting between them. Germline values: CDR1 SGHAT, CDR2 FQNNGV. For the CDR3, the DNA is TGTGCCAGCAGCCCGCAATTGAATGAGCAGTTCTTC. Its translation: CASSPQLNEQFF.

The rearrangement uses TRBV5-8 and TRBJ2-1; D not certain. The CDR3 has 17 residues. CDR1 and CDR2 from the germline V gene are SGHTS and YDEGEE. The V and J ends lost 2 bases and 1 base respectively, with 16 bases between them. The CDR3 loop reads CASSLIGSSPSYNEQFF. The CDR3 DNA follows: TGTGCCAGCAGCTTAATTGGTAGCTCCCCTTCCTACAATGAGCAGTTCTTC. The variable domain in full, completed from reference TRBV5-8 and TRBJ2-1, reads EAGVTQSPTHLIKTRGQQATLRCSPISGHTSVYWYQQALGLGLQFLLWYDEGEERNRGNFPPRFSGRQFPNYSSELNVNALELEDSALYLCASSLIGSSPSYNEQFFGPGTRLTVL.

The sample holds one count of this clone. The rearrangement uses TRBV10-2 and TRBJ2-1, with 10 nucleotides matching TRBD2. Trimming took 0 bases from V and 6 from J; bases not matched to a gene: 5. The germline V gene encodes CDR1 WSHSY and CDR2 SAAADI. This CDR3 is built from 16 residues. The chain's CDR3 is CASSESGTSVSNEQFF. The DNA for the CDR3 is TGCGCCAGCAGTGAGTCTGGGACTAGCGTTTCCAATGAGCAGTTCTTC.

The chain recombines TRBV6-1 with TRBJ1-5; weak D call: TRBD1 (5 bases). The V gene's germline CDR1 is MNHNS and CDR2 SASEGT. The CDR3 consists of 11 residues. V was clipped by 3 bases and J by 15 bases, with 12 bases between them. Here the CDR3 reads CASSDLTDGHF. CDR3 nucleotides: TGTGCCAGCAGTGATCTGACAGACGGGCATTTT.

The V gene is TRBV2, the J gene TRBJ2-7; weak D call: TRBD1 (6 bases). The ends were cut back, 7 bases at V and 2 bases at J, with 12 bases in the middle. The CDR3 runs to 13 residues. The V gene's germline CDR1 is SNHLY and CDR2 FYNNEI. CDR3 coding DNA: TGTGCCAGCATGTACAGGGAGACCTACGAGCAGTACTTC. This gives the protein CASMYRETYEQYF.

The genes are TRBV28 and TRBJ1-5; 8 bases are shared with TRBD1. This CDR3 is 18 amino acids long. Germline V gene data show CDR1 as MDHEN and CDR2 as SYDVKM. The V segment lost 3 bases and the J segment 3 bases; nucleotides outside the gene matches: 13. CDR3 in amino acids: CASSFLVTGEVTNQPQHF. The CDR3 DNA is TGTGCCAGCAGTTTTCTCGTGACAGGGGAGGTTACCAATCAGCCCCAGCATTTT.

On this clone: Other DNA variants within this sample encode the same CDR3. The genes are TRBV5-4 and TRBJ2-5; no clear D gene. V was pared by 0 bases and J by 2 bases, with 5 bases between. Per the germline V gene, CDR1 is SGHNT and CDR2 is YYREEE (reference sequence). The CDR3 loop spans 13 amino acids. DNA for the CDR3: TGTGCCAGCAGCTTGGGAGTGCAAGAGACCCAGTACTTC. Its translation: CASSLGVQETQYF.

The chain employs TRBV14 and TRBJ1-2; tentative D call: TRBD1 (6 bases). Germline V gene sequence: CDR1 SGHDN, CDR2 FVKESK. The CDR3 is 14 residues long. The germline V and J ends were trimmed by 1 base and 4 bases, with 10 bases remaining between them. CDR3 region: CASSQVGGGYGYTF. The CDR3, as DNA: TGTGCCAGCAGCCAAGTAGGGGGAGGCTATGGCTACACCTTC.

The gene calls are TRBV7-9 and TRBJ2-5; 8 nucleotides align to TRBD1. The length of the CDR3 is 16 residues. V dropped 2 bases and J dropped 2; count of bases not matched to a gene: 7. Germline values: CDR1 SEHNR, CDR2 FQNEAQ (reference sequence). This CDR3 is CASSLPGQETQETQYF. CDR3 sequence (DNA): TGTGCCAGCAGCTTACCGGGACAGGAGACACAAGAGACCCAGTACTTC.

J is TRBJ2-1 and V is TRBV7-2; TRBD2 agrees at 7 bases. Germline CDR1 reads SGHTA; CDR2 reads FQGNSA. V shed 1 base, J shed 7 bases, and the junction held 7 bases outside the gene matches. The CDR3 contains 15 residues. CDR3 residues: CASSLVGRVRNEQFF. Written as DNA, the CDR3 is TGTGCCAGCAGCTTAGTGGGGAGGGTTAGGAATGAGCAGTTCTTC.